This TCR beta chain was captured in a study of monozygotic twins with inflammatory bowel disease. This CDR3 comprises 12 residues. CDR1 is SGHRS and CDR2 is YFSETQ in the germline V gene. TCRdb reprocessed the 5' RACE reads and reports one entry per CDR3 protein, with no DNA. In all, the sample yields around 230,000 distinct CDR3 sequences. This receptor was obtained from a human donor with ulcerative colitis or Crohn's disease, or a healthy co-twin of an affected twin (not recorded which). Sequenced material: blood. The chain is built from TRBV5-1 and TRBJ1-2; TCRdb gives TRBD1 as the D gene, but with no DNA this cannot be confirmed. CDR3: CASAQGANGYTF.